This entry features one TCR beta chain sequence. Only in-frame clones appear in the TCRdb table, and some are missing; sequencing was by immunoSEQ multiplex PCR. Of roughly 93,000 clones in the sample, 95% are singletons; the top ten hold 0.25% to 0.3%. This sample was taken from a study of technical replicates of blood from a few donors. The length of the CDR3 is 14 residues. With 6 bases clipped from V and 1 base from J, the junction kept 5 bases outside the gene matches. Germline V gene data show CDR1 as MRHNA and CDR2 as SNTAGT. The chain employs TRBV6-4 and TRBJ1-1; 7 bases fit TRBD1. Input material: T cells isolated from PBMCs. The TCR originated in a human donor in good health. This CDR3 reads CASRAGTENTEAFF. CDR3 nucleotide sequence: TGTGCCAGCAGAGCCGGGACAGAGAACACTGAAGCTTTCTTT.